Many counts were recorded for the clone carrying this T cell receptor (beta chain). Its target is not known. The entry originates in a study of T cells in Graves' hyperthyroidism and ophthalmopathy. Regarding the study as a whole: In blood, most of the thyroid clonotypes expanded above 0.001 were also present.

With a duration under 2 months, the hyperthyroidism was newly diagnosed in patients aged 18 to 65. Each diagnosis drew on symptoms, thyroxine, TRAb, thyroid ultrasound and orbital computed tomography findings. Germline CDR1 is MNHEY and CDR2 is SVGAGI. Trimming removed 2 bases at V and 4 bases at J, with 11 bases between. The CDR3 is 14 amino acids. RNA transcripts served as the template for amplifying TCR beta CDR3 regions. Researchers ran a first-round RT-PCR on the TCR CDR3 using the HTBI primer set. TCRdb fed the multiplex PCR reads into MiXCR, producing one record per CDR3 protein. The repertoire holds approximately 430,000 distinct CDR3 sequences, with approximately 14% as singletons.

This sequence originates from a woman aged 18-29 years with Graves' hyperthyroidism. The gene calls are TRBV6-5 and TRBJ1-2; D is unresolved. Sequenced sample: blood. The CDR3 sequence: CASSYTTHSYGYTF. In nucleotides, the CDR3 is TGTGCCAGCAGTTACACTACACACTCCTATGGCTACACCTTC.